What follows are 18 T cell receptor beta chains derived from one specimen sequenced in a study of shared clonotypes between healthy human individuals. Repertoires were generated with immunoSEQ multiplex PCR, while TCRdb's copy carries only in-frame clones and drops some. Among about 770,000 clones listed, roughly 72% were seen once. The sample comprised memory CD4+ T cells sorted from blood. Subset given: CD45RA-negative fraction. Source of these receptors: a woman in her twenties or thirties in good health.

This clone has just a few counts. The rearrangement joins TRBV7-2 to TRBJ2-1; D is perhaps TRBD1 or TRBD2 (5 bases each). Germline V CDR1 and CDR2: SGHTA, FQGNSA. The CDR3 sequence is 14 residues long. Trimming shortened V by 5 bases and J by 7 bases, and 15 bases separated the two germline ends. CDR3 bases: TGTGCCAGCAGCCGTCCGGGACGGTGGAATGAGCAGTTCTTC. Amino acid sequence: CASSRPGRWNEQFF.

The chain joins TRBV6-4 to TRBJ2-1; 11 nucleotides agree with TRBD2. Germline CDR1 and CDR2: MRHNA and SNTAGT. The V and J ends lost 2 bases and 7 bases, in that order; junction bases with no gene match: 7. The CDR3 covers 16 residues. DNA for the CDR3: TGTGCCAGCAGTGACACACTAGCGGGAGATAAAAATGAGCAGTTCTTC. Translation: CASSDTLAGDKNEQFF.

The V gene is TRBV11-2, the J gene TRBJ1-1, with D uncertain. CDR1 and CDR2 from the germline V gene are SGHAT and FQNNGV. This CDR3 has 14 residues. The ends were cut back, 5 bases at V and 4 bases at J, with 14 bases in the middle. The CDR3 sequence: CASSPIGVGTEAFF. The CDR3 nucleotides read TGTGCCAGCAGCCCTATAGGCGTCGGCACTGAAGCTTTCTTT.

This clone was detected once. V usage is TRBV2 and J usage is TRBJ1-1; D possibly corresponds to TRBD1 (5 bases). This CDR3 is built from 15 residues. V was shortened by 7 bases and J by 4 bases, with 19 bases between the two germline ends. Per germline, CDR1 SNHLY and CDR2 FYNNEI. CDR3 bases: TGTGCCAGCATAGATAGGGGCGGGGCGGGCACTGAAGCTTTCTTT. It is translated as CASIDRGGAGTEAFF.

The J gene is TRBJ2-6, the V gene TRBV7-2; no firm D call. V lost 4 bases to trimming and J lost 2 bases, with 9 bases between them. This CDR3 is 15 amino acids long. Germline CDR1 and CDR2: SGHTA and FQGNSA. The CDR3 protein is CASSSQLTGANVLTF. In DNA form, the CDR3 reads TGTGCCAGCAGCTCACAACTCACTGGGGCCAACGTCCTGACTTTC. Drawing the rest from reference TRBV7-2 and TRBJ2-6, the complete variable domain is GAGVSQSPSNKVTEKGKDVELRCDPISGHTALYWYRQSLGQGLEFLIYFQGNSAPDKSGLPSDRFSAERTGGSVSTLTIQRTQQEDSAVYLCASSSQLTGANVLTFGAGSRLTVL.

A remark on this clone: Distinct nucleotide sequences in the sample also encode this CDR3. The chain links TRBV18 to TRBJ2-2; 7 bases align to TRBD1. CDR3 size: 15 residues. Germline loops: CDR1 KGHSH, CDR2 LQKENI. V was clipped by 4 bases and J by 3 bases; unmatched bases: 5. CDR3 DNA sequence: TGTGCCAGCTCACGGCGGACAGGTGACACCGGGGAGCTGTTTTTT. Amino acids: CASSRRTGDTGELFF.

The V and J genes are TRBV7-9 and TRBJ2-5; 7 bases map to TRBD2. Losses at the gene ends were 5 bases for V and 5 bases for J; bases not matched to a gene: 14. The CDR3 spans 16 residues. Germline V gene lookup returns CDR1 SEHNR and CDR2 FQNEAQ (reference sequence). The CDR3 protein is CASSPSGGTPRETQYF. CDR3 bases: TGTGCCAGCAGCCCCTCGGGGGGTACTCCCAGGGAGACCCAGTACTTC.

Notes on this clone: It is likely a read error: a sequence one base away is far more abundant. The chain combines TRBV7-6 with TRBJ2-7, with TRBD2 identical over 7 bases. This CDR3 spans 14 amino acids. Germline V lookup: CDR1 SGHVS, CDR2 FNYEAQ. The V gene end was trimmed by 4 bases and the J gene end by 0 bases; junction bases not matched to a gene: 3. The CDR3 DNA reads TGTGCCAGCAGCTCTCAGCGGGACTCCTACGAGCAGTACTTC. Protein sequence: CASSSQRDSYEQYF.

The chain employs TRBV5-6 and TRBJ1-2, with D possibly being TRBD1 (5 bases). Germline V gene lookup returns CDR1 SGHDT and CDR2 YYEEEE. V lost 1 base, J lost 4 bases, and 14 bases lay in between. CDR3 size: 15 residues. Here the CDR3 reads CASSLRGSFLYGYTF. CDR3 DNA: TGTGCCAGCAGCTTGCGGGGGTCCTTCCTCTATGGCTACACCTTC.

The chain combines TRBV19 with TRBJ2-6, with D tentatively TRBD1 (5 bases). CDR3 length equals 17 residues. Germline values: CDR1 LNHDA, CDR2 SQIVND (reference sequence). V lost 3 bases to trimming and J lost 0 bases, with 12 bases between them. CDR3 coding DNA: TGTGCCAGTAGTATGCAGGGTCCCTACTCTGGGGCCAACGTCCTGACTTTC. Its translation: CASSMQGPYSGANVLTF.

The chain couples TRBV2 to TRBJ2-1; 10 bases align to TRBD1. CDR3 length equals 16 residues. The germline gives CDR1 SNHLY, CDR2 FYNNEI. With V trimmed by 7 bases and J by 2 bases, 8 bases remained unmatched. CDR3 amino acids: CASTHLDRGPYNEQFF. CDR3 sequence (DNA): TGTGCCAGCACCCACCTCGACAGGGGGCCCTACAATGAGCAGTTCTTC. The variable domain in full, completed from reference TRBV2 and TRBJ2-1, reads EPEVTQTPSHQVTQMGQEVILRCVPISNHLYFYWYRQILGQKVEFLVSFYNNEISEKSEIFDDQFSVERPDGSNFTLKIRSTKLEDSAMYFCASTHLDRGPYNEQFFGPGTRLTVL.

The chain employs TRBV11-1 and TRBJ2-1, with D tentatively TRBD1 (6 bases). The V gene's germline CDR1 is SGHAT and CDR2 FQDESV (reference sequence). This CDR3 is 15 amino acids long. V was pared by 3 bases and J by 0 bases, with 9 bases between. CDR3 protein: CASSLTGLSYNEQFF. The DNA of the CDR3 is TGTGCCAGCAGCTTGACAGGACTCTCCTACAATGAGCAGTTCTTC.

The chain employs TRBV28 and TRBJ1-2; D might be TRBD1 (6 bases). V shed 6 bases and J shed 4 bases, with 12 bases lying between them. The germline gives CDR1 MDHEN, CDR2 SYDVKM. This CDR3 has 13 residues. CDR3 bases: TGTGCCAGCAGGACCGGACAGCCCTATGGCTACACCTTC. It codes for CASRTGQPYGYTF.

This clone was observed a single time. The chain combines TRBV15 with TRBJ2-1; 11 bases are shared with TRBD1. The CDR3 extends over 17 amino acids. With V trimmed by 2 bases and J by 7 bases, 10 bases remained unmatched. CDR1 is LNHNV, CDR2 YYDKDF, per germline (reference sequence). The CDR3 region is CATSRTQSGTGGNEQFF. CDR3 nucleotide sequence: TGTGCCACCAGCAGAACTCAATCCGGGACAGGGGGTAATGAGCAGTTCTTC.

V is TRBV2 and J is TRBJ2-3; 12 bases agree with TRBD2. V dropped 8 bases and J dropped 6; count of bases not matched to a gene: 9. The germline CDR1 and CDR2 sequences are SNHLY and FYNNEI. The CDR3 consists of 15 residues. Here the CDR3 DNA reads TGTGCCAGCGGAACCCTAGCGGGAGGGCGTGATACGCAGTATTTT. It encodes CASGTLAGGRDTQYF.

Notes on this clone: A much larger clone is a single base away; this may be a read error. This chain joins TRBV2 and TRBJ1-1; D is unresolved. Trimming left V 6 bases short and J 0 bases short, with 2 bases between. CDR3 length: 11 amino acids. Germline CDR1 SNHLY, CDR2 FYNNEI. CDR3 sequence (DNA): TGTGCCAGCAGGATGAACACTGAAGCTTTCTTT. Translation gives CASRMNTEAFF.

V usage is TRBV27 and J usage is TRBJ2-7; D is possibly TRBD2 (6 bases). Germline V gene data show CDR1 as MNHEY and CDR2 as SMNVEV (reference sequence). The CDR3 contains 13 residues. The ends were cut back, 6 bases at V and 0 bases at J, with 9 bases in the middle. The CDR3 nucleotides are TGTGCCAGCAGAATAGCGGACTCCTACGAGCAGTACTTC. Amino acids: CASRIADSYEQYF.

The chain joins TRBV2 to TRBJ1-5; D is unresolved. The germline gives CDR1 SNHLY, CDR2 FYNNEI. Trimming took 4 bases from V and 5 from J, leaving 9 bases between them. The CDR3 sequence is 13 residues long. CDR3 coding DNA: TGTGCCAGCAGTGCCGACCAGGATCAGCCCCAGCATTTT. Amino acid sequence: CASSADQDQPQHF. Supplemented by reference TRBV2 and TRBJ1-5, the full variable domain reads EPEVTQTPSHQVTQMGQEVILRCVPISNHLYFYWYRQILGQKVEFLVSFYNNEISEKSEIFDDQFSVERPDGSNFTLKIRSTKLEDSAMYFCASSADQDQPQHFGDGTRLSIL.